This entry describes one T cell receptor beta chain. The antigen is unknown. The entry originates in a study of cytomegalovirus exposure and HLA in healthy donors. PCR primers comprised 60 Vbeta and 13 Jbeta primers. The data were produced by immunoSEQ multiplex PCR, yet TCRdb's version contains in-frame clones alone and is incomplete. The table includes about 120,000 clones, nearly 65% detected once. Study-wide points: Many donors shared some public TCRs, even though most TCR sequences were rare. The number of N-insertions in an Asian-associated ancestry cluster was reportedly below the approximately 680-donor mean in a later analysis. High sensitivity and specificity were reportedly achieved when the classifier diagnosed cytomegalovirus status.

The CDR3 consists of 15 residues. V was cut by 1 base and J by 4 bases, with 13 bases left in between. Per the germline V gene, CDR1 is MNHNS and CDR2 is SASEGT. Material for sequencing was PBMCs. The sequence was obtained from a man in his forties or fifties in good health and CMV-seropositive. The rearrangement joins TRBV6-1 to TRBJ1-2, with no clear D. The CDR3 bases are TGTGCCAGCAGTGAAGTAGTCCCGCCGCTCTATGGCTACACCTTC. Protein sequence: CASSEVVPPLYGYTF.